Each of the 8 T cell receptor beta chains below was sequenced from the same sample in a study of T cells after yellow fever vaccination. TCRdb reprocessed the 5' RACE reads with MiXCR, giving one entry per CDR3 protein. Among nearly 550,000 distinct CDR3 sequences listed, 15% to 20% were seen once. The sample here was PBMCs, taken 15 days after the yellow fever booster vaccination. These receptors were collected from a man aged 25 to 45 who received the YFV17D yellow fever vaccine.

This clonotype was found a few times. The chain carries TRBV20-1 and TRBJ2-2, with TRBD1 identical over 8 bases. There are 18 residues in the CDR3. V was pared by 1 base and J by 0 bases, with 10 bases of the junction left unmatched. Germline V gives CDR1 DFQATT, CDR2 SNEGSKA (reference sequence). The CDR3 DNA follows: TGCAGTGCTAGAGCTCTTGGGACAGGCTATACGAACACCGGGGAGCTGTTTTTT. The encoded protein is CSARALGTGYTNTGELFF.

This clonotype has just a few counts. The chain couples TRBV20-1 to TRBJ1-1; D might be TRBD1 (5 bases). The CDR3 has 14 amino acids. Germline V gene sequence: CDR1 DFQATT, CDR2 SNEGSKA (reference sequence). V dropped 5 bases and J dropped 0 bases, with 13 bases sitting between them. The CDR3 region is CSAFSGSLNTEAFF. CDR3 bases: TGCAGTGCTTTCTCAGGGTCGCTGAACACTGAAGCTTTCTTT.

This clonotype was observed a few times. The chain recombines TRBV5-1 with TRBJ1-3, with D unclear. Looked up from germline, CDR1 is SGHRS and CDR2 is YFSETQ. This CDR3 has 14 residues. With 6 bases removed from V and 1 base from J, the gap between germline ends came to 11 bases. CDR3 sequence (DNA): TGCGCCAGCAAAAAAGGGATTTCTGGAAACACCATATATTTT. Protein: CASKKGISGNTIYF.

In this sample, this clonotype turned up a few times. V and J are TRBV21-1 and TRBJ2-1; TRBD1, the table's D call, was not compared with the DNA. TRBV21-1 is described as a pseudogene. The CDR3 is 18 amino acids. CDR3 sequence (DNA): TGTGCCAGCAGCAAATGGGCTTGTGGCAGGGTTTTTTGGAATGAGCAGTTCTTC. Translating gives CASSKWACGRVFWNEQFF.

The table lists this clonotype with a few counts. This rearrangement joins TRBV19 to TRBJ2-1, with 7 bases matching TRBD2. The CDR3 is made up of 15 amino acids. Per germline, CDR1 LNHDA and CDR2 SQIVND (reference sequence). V shed 7 bases, J shed 10 bases, and the junction held 16 bases outside the gene matches. DNA for the CDR3: TGTGCCAGTACCCCCAAGGGAGGCGGGAGTGGAGAGCAGTTCTTC. Protein sequence: CASTPKGGGSGEQFF.

This clonotype has more than one count but fewer than ten. This sequence joins TRBV5-1 and TRBJ2-1; maybe TRBD2 (5 bases). This CDR3 is built from 15 residues. Germline loops: CDR1 SGHRS, CDR2 YFSETQ. Trimming took 6 bases from V and 1 from J, leaving 14 bases between them. The CDR3 nucleotides are TGCGCCAGCACCCCGACCCTAGCTTCCTACAATGAGCAGTTCTTC. This translates into CASTPTLASYNEQFF.

This clonotype was observed a few times. The CDR3 DNA is TGTGCCAGCAGTAGGGCTAGCGGGAACTACAATGAGCAGTTCTTC. It is translated as CASSRASGNYNEQFF. J is TRBJ2-1 and V is TRBV6-2 or TRBV6-3; 9 bases agree with TRBD2. V lost 5 bases and J lost 3; bases outside the gene matches: 5. The CDR3 has 15 residues. Germline CDR1 and CDR2: MNHEY and SVGEGT.

This clonotype has a handful of counts. The chain employs TRBV12-3 or TRBV12-4 and TRBJ1-2; D uncertain. The CDR3 has 11 residues. The V gene lost 4 bases and the J gene lost 6 bases, with 6 bases spanning the gap. CDR3 residues: CASSYRDGYTF. The CDR3 nucleotides read TGTGCCAGCAGTTATCGGGATGGCTACACCTTC.